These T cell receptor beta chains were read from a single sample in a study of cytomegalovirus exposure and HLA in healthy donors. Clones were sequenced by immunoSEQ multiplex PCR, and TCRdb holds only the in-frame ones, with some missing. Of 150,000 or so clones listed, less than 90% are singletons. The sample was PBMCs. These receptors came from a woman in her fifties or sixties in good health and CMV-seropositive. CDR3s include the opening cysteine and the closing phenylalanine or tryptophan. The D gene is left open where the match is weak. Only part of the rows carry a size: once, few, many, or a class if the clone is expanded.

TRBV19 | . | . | CASSIGGTGELFF
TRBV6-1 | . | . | CASNNRDPEAFF
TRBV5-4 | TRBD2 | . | CASSGGTTRGGGSYNEQFF
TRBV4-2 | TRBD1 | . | CASSQVGGQDLNSPLHF
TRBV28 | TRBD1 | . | CASSPNRDRVGYGYTF
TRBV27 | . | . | CASSLDRQHFKKLFF
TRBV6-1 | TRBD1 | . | CASSEWTGRFQYF
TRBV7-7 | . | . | CASSLGYAGDYEQYF
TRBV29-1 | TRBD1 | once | CSVEVRTGFNYGYTF
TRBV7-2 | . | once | CASSLYSLGGIDTIYF
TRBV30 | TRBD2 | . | CAWTSGGPDTQYF
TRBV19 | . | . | CASSKSRGENTEAFF
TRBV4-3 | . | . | CASSRSNDFSSGNTIYF
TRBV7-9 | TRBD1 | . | CASSLEGALISGANVLTF
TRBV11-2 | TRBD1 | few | CASSLAPTGGGQPQHF
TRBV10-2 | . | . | CASGADTHGGRHF
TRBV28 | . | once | CASSPRRLIGEQYF
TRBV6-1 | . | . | CASSQQTSNTEAFF
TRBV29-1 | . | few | CSVEVGAGEQFF
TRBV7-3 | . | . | CASSSGGNEQFF
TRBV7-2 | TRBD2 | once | CASSLATSGGYNEQFF
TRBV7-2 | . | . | CASSTHRGGTGELFF
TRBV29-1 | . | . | CSVVNREMDIQYF
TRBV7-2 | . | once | CASSPASTDLNSPLHF
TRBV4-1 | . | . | CASSQVSDEQFF
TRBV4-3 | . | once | CASSQGGEPYNEQFF
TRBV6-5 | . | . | CASKGTRNTGELFF
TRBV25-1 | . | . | CASSDGGNEQFF
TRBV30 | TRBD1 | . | CAWSTGTGPQETQYF